This is a list of T cell receptor beta chains from one sample in a study of CD8 T cells in ankylosing spondylitis. One entry per CDR3 protein, called by TCRdb with MiXCR from the 5' RACE reads. The table lists 69,000 or so distinct CDR3 sequences, 5.3% of them singletons. The source material was blood, either unsorted or a sorted T cell fraction (not recorded which). The receptors derive from a male donor with ankylosing spondylitis or in good health (not recorded which). Each CDR3 is given with its conserved first and last residue. Each record gives: V gene, D gene, J gene, clone size, CDR3 DNA, CDR3 protein. The D gene is left open where the match is weak. The size field is filled for only some rows; it gives once, few, many or a size class.

V: TRBV27; D: TRBD2; J: TRBJ2-7; size: many; DNA: TGTGCCAGCAGTTTATCGTCTAGCGGCGCCTACGAGCAGTACTTC; CDR3: CASSLSSSGAYEQYF
V: TRBV20-1; D: NA; J: TRBJ2-6; size: many; DNA: TGCAGTGCTAGAGATCAGGGTGGGGCCAACGTCCTGACTTTC; CDR3: CSARDQGGANVLTF
V: TRBV20-1; D: NA; J: TRBJ1-1; size: many; DNA: TGCAGTGCTCGGGGACAAGGTGAAGCTTTCTTT; CDR3: CSARGQGEAFF
V: TRBV7-3; D: NA; J: TRBJ2-7; size: many; DNA: TGTGCCAGCAGCTACCTCACAGGGCCGTACGAGCAGTACTTC; CDR3: CASSYLTGPYEQYF
V: TRBV5-6; D: NA; J: TRBJ1-1; size: many; DNA: TGTGCCAGCAGCAAAGGCGAGAACACTGAAGCTTTCTTT; CDR3: CASSKGENTEAFF
V: TRBV20-1; D: TRBD1; J: TRBJ1-6; size: many; DNA: TGCAGTGCTCCGGCCGGACAGGGAAATTCACCCCTCCACTTT; CDR3: CSAPAGQGNSPLHF
V: TRBV20-1; D: NA; J: TRBJ2-3; size: many; DNA: TGCAGTGCTACCCCGGCAGATACGCAGTATTTT; CDR3: CSATPADTQYF
V: TRBV12-3/TRBV12-4; D: NA; J: TRBJ2-3; size: many; DNA: TGTGCCAGCACCCCATTCGCAGGGAGCACAGATACGCAGTATTTT; CDR3: CASTPFAGSTDTQYF
V: TRBV20-1; D: NA; J: TRBJ2-6; size: many; DNA: TGCAGTGCTAGAGCCCAAGGGGGGCTGGCTGGGGCCAACGTCCTGACTTTC; CDR3: CSARAQGGLAGANVLTF
V: TRBV5-1; D: NA; J: TRBJ1-2; size: many; DNA: TGCGCCAGCATTCGGGGCAGGGTCCAACCACCACCCCCCGTAAATAACTATGGCTACACCTTC; CDR3: CASIRGRVQPPPPVNNYGYTF
V: TRBV20-1; D: NA; J: TRBJ1-6; size: NA; DNA: TGCAGTGCTCAAACAGGGTCGGATAATTCACCCCTCCACTTT; CDR3: CSAQTGSDNSPLHF
V: TRBV7-2; D: NA; J: TRBJ2-5; size: many; DNA: TGTGCCAGCAGCTTAGTCGCGGGAATCCGTGAGACCCAGTACTTC; CDR3: CASSLVAGIRETQYF
V: TRBV30; D: NA; J: TRBJ2-3; size: many; DNA: TGTGCCTGGAAGCTTGGGCCCCTCGGAGATACGCAGTATTTT; CDR3: CAWKLGPLGDTQYF
V: TRBV5-6; D: NA; J: TRBJ1-5; size: many; DNA: TGTGCCAGCAGCTTAGGCCGAGACACCCCCAATCAGCCCCAGCATTTT; CDR3: CASSLGRDTPNQPQHF
V: TRBV29-1; D: NA; J: TRBJ2-5; size: many; DNA: TGCAGCGTTGAAGGTCTCGACGAGACCCAGTACTTC; CDR3: CSVEGLDETQYF
V: TRBV5-1; D: TRBD1; J: TRBJ1-2; size: many; DNA: TGCGCCAGCAGCTTGACCGGGACAGGGGATGGCTACACCTTC; CDR3: CASSLTGTGDGYTF